Below, 10 T cell receptor beta chains from the same sample are listed, as sequenced in a study of blood T cell repertoires in COVID-19. The table came from immunoSEQ multiplex PCR; TCRdb's copy has only in-frame clones and leaves some out. This sample has 300,000 to 400,000 clones; more than 75% occur once, and the top ten carry roughly 3%. The source material was peripheral blood. The receptors here all came from a woman under 30 who had recovered from COVID-19.

This chain links TRBV6-5 with TRBJ2-5; weak D call: TRBD1 (5 bases). Trimming took 6 bases from V and 5 from J, leaving 10 bases between them. CDR1 MNHEY and CDR2 SVGAGI come from the germline V gene. The length of the CDR3 is 12 residues. The CDR3 coding sequence is TGTGCCAGCAGCCTAGGGGCGGAGACCCAGTACTTC. Protein: CASSLGAETQYF.

CDR3 amino acids: CASSSGGSTDTQYF. Here the CDR3 DNA reads TGTGCCAGCTCTAGCGGGGGGAGCACAGATACGCAGTATTTT. The chain is built from TRBV7-2 and TRBJ2-3; TRBD2 aligns across 11 bases. The CDR3 is 14 residues long. J gave up 0 bases and V 8 bases, and 1 base lay outside the gene matches. CDR1 and CDR2 from the germline V gene are SGHTA and FQGNSA.

This clone was counted a few times. The chain links TRBV25-1 to TRBJ1-5, with D uncertain. Trimming shortened V by 4 bases and J by 7 bases, and 11 bases separated the two germline ends. Germline assignment: CDR1 MGHDK and CDR2 SYGVNS. This CDR3 comprises 13 residues. CDR3 sequence reads: CASSVGVGQPQHF. DNA for the CDR3: TGTGCCAGCAGTGTCGGGGTAGGACAGCCCCAGCATTTT.

V and J are TRBV29-1 and TRBJ2-6; no clear D gene. CDR3 length: 17 residues. Germline values: CDR1 SQVTM, CDR2 ANQGSEA. Trimming stripped 7 bases from V and 0 bases from J, with 19 bases between. CDR3 DNA sequence: TGCAGCGCAACTGCCGGGTCGCCTATCTCTGGGGCCAACGTCCTGACTTTC. Amino acid sequence: CSATAGSPISGANVLTF.

In this sample, this clone turned up a few times. The chain has TRBV9 and TRBJ2-1; 9 positions agree with TRBD1. Per the germline V gene, CDR1 is SGDLS and CDR2 is YYNGEE. The CDR3 totals 16 residues. With V trimmed by 0 bases and J by 4 bases, 5 bases remained unmatched. CDR3 region: CASSVVDRGLYNEQFF. The CDR3, as DNA: TGTGCCAGCAGCGTAGTGGACAGGGGTCTTTACAATGAGCAGTTCTTC.

The rearrangement links TRBV25-1 to TRBJ1-6; 9 bases line up with TRBD1. In germline, CDR1 is MGHDK, CDR2 SYGVNS. This CDR3 contains 15 residues. The ends lost 3 bases at V and 7 bases at J; junction bases unmatched: 4. Here the CDR3 DNA reads TGTGCCAGCAGTGAGGGGACAGGGCAGAATTCACCCCTCCACTTT. Translation gives CASSEGTGQNSPLHF.

V usage is TRBV19 and J usage is TRBJ2-5; TRBD2 agrees at 7 bases. Trimming at V came to 0 bases and at J to 5 bases, leaving 6 bases not matched to a gene. The CDR3 totals 15 residues. Germline V CDR1 and CDR2: LNHDA, SQIVND (reference sequence). The CDR3 here is CASSIDKTSWETQYF. CDR3 coding DNA: TGTGCCAGTAGTATAGATAAGACTAGCTGGGAGACCCAGTACTTC.

The rearrangement uses TRBV5-1 and TRBJ2-3; possibly TRBD1 for D (6 bases). The V end lost 6 bases, the J end lost 3 bases, and 11 bases lay between the germline ends. CDR1 and CDR2 (germline): SGHRS, YFSETQ. This CDR3 is 13 amino acids long. The CDR3 here is CASNREPTDTQYF. The DNA of the CDR3 is TGCGCCAGCAACAGGGAGCCTACAGATACGCAGTATTTT.

The V and J genes are TRBV27 and TRBJ2-1; possibly TRBD2 for D (7 bases). The germline gives CDR1 MNHEY, CDR2 SMNVEV (reference sequence). V was shortened by 8 bases and J by 7 bases, with 21 bases between the two germline ends. The CDR3 runs 15 residues. The CDR3 is CASALGAGVWNEQFF. The CDR3, as DNA: TGTGCCAGCGCCTTGGGGGCGGGGGTTTGGAATGAGCAGTTCTTC.

This chain joins TRBV5-4 and TRBJ2-1; 8 bases agree with TRBD2. Germline CDR1 reads SGHNT; CDR2 reads YYREEE (reference sequence). The CDR3 is 17 residues long. V lost 9 bases, J lost 1 base, and 15 bases stayed unmatched. The CDR3 is CATFPHMTSVSYNEQFF. The CDR3 bases are TGTGCCACCTTTCCCCATATGACTAGCGTGTCCTACAATGAGCAGTTCTTC. Using reference TRBV5-4 and TRBJ2-1 for the parts outside the CDR3, the full variable domain is ETGVTQSPTHLIKTRGQQVTLRCSSQSGHNTVSWYQQALGQGPQFIFQYYREEENGRGNFPPRFSGLQFPNYSSELNVNALELDDSALYLCATFPHMTSVSYNEQFFGPGTRLTVL.